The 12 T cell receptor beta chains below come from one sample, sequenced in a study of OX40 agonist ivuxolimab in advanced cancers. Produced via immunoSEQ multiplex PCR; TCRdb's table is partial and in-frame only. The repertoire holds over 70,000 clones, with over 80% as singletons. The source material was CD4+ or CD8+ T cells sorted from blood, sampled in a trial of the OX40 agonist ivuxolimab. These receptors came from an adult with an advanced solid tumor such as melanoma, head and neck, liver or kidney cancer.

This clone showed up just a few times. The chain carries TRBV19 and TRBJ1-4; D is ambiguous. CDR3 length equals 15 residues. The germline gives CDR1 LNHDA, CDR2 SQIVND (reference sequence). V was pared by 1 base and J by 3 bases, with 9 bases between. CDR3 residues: CASSIARNANEKLFF. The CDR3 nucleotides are TGTGCCAGTAGTATAGCTCGGAACGCTAATGAAAAACTGTTTTTT.

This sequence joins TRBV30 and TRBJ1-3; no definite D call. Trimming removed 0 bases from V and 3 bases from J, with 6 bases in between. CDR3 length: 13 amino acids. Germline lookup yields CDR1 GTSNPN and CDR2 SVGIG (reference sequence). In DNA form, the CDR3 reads TGTGCCTGGAGTGTACTGGTTGGAAACACCATATATTTT. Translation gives CAWSVLVGNTIYF.

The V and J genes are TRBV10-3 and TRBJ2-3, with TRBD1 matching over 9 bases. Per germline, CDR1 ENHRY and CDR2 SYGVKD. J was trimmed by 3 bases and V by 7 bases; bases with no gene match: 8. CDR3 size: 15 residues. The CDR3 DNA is TGTGCCATCATGACAGGGGACAGGGCTACAGATACGCAGTATTTT. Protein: CAIMTGDRATDTQYF.

The DNA of the CDR3 is TGTGCCAGCAGCTTAGTCCCGGGAGGGACTGAAGCTTTCTTT. Amino acid sequence: CASSLVPGGTEAFF. V is TRBV7-2 and J is TRBJ1-1; D is undetermined. The CDR3 runs to 14 residues. Germline CDR1 and CDR2: SGHTA and FQGNSA. Between the trimmed V and J ends, which lost 1 base and 5 bases, there was a span of 11 bases.

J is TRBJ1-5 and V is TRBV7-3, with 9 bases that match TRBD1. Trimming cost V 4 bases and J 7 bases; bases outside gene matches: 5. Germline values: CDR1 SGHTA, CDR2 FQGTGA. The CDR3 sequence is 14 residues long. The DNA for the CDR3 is TGTGCCAGCAGCTCGACAGGGGGTAGGCAGCCCCAGCATTTT. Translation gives CASSSTGGRQPQHF.

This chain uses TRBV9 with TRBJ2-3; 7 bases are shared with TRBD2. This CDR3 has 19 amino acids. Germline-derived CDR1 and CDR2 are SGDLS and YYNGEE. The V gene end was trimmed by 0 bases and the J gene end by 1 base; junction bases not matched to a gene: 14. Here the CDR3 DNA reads TGTGCCAGCAGCGTAGATGAGGGGACCTTAGCGGGCGGCACAGATACGCAGTATTTT. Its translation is CASSVDEGTLAGGTDTQYF.

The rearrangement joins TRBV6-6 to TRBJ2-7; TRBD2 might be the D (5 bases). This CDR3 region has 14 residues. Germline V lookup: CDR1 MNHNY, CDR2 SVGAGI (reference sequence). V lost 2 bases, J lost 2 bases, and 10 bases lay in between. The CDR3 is CASSYLGVTYEQYF. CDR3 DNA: TGTGCCAGCAGTTACCTCGGGGTAACCTACGAGCAGTACTTC.

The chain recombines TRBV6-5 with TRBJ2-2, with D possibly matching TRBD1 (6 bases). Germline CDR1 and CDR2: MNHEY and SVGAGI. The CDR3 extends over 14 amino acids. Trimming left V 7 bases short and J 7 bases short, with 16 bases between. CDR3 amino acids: CASILKGVGGELFF. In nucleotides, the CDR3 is TGTGCCAGCATTTTGAAGGGGGTAGGCGGGGAGCTGTTTTTT.

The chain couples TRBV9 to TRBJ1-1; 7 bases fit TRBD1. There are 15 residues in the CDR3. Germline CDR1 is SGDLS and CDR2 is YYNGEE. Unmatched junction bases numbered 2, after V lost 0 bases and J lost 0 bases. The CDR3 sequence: CASSVAGQMNTEAFF. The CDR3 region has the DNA TGTGCCAGCAGCGTAGCGGGACAGATGAACACTGAAGCTTTCTTT.

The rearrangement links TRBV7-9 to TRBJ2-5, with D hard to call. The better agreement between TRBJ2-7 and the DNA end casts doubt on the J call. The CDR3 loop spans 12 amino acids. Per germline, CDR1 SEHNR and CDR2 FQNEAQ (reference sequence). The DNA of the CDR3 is TGTGCCAGCAGCTTAGAAGTGTACGAGCAGTACTTC. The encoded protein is CASSLEVYEQYF.

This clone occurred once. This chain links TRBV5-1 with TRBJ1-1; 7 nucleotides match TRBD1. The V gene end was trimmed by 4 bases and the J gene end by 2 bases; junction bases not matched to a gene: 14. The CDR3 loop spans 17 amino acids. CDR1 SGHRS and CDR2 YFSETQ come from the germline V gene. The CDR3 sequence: CASSPDRAPRGNTEAFF. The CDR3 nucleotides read TGCGCCAGCAGCCCTGACAGGGCCCCCCGGGGAAACACTGAAGCTTTCTTT.

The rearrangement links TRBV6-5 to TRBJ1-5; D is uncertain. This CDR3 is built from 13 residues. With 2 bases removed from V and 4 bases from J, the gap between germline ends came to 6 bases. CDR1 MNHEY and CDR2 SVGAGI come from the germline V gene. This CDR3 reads CASSYDLNQPQHF. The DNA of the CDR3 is TGTGCCAGCAGTTACGATCTTAATCAGCCCCAGCATTTT.